This T cell receptor beta chain was sequenced in a study of cytomegalovirus exposure and HLA in healthy donors. Study overall: Earlier results showed roughly 120 million unique TCR beta sequences derived from some 180 million T cells. Points from the study as a whole: No immune exposure information besides CMV serostatus was available. Presence/absence analyses rested on an assumption that sequencing depth was roughly uniform across donors. One later analysis reportedly identified an Asian-associated ancestry cluster that showed fewer N-insertions than the roughly 600-donor mean.

This clone was found once. What it recognizes is unknown. The PCR employed 60 Vbeta primers together with 13 Jbeta primers. Using immunoSEQ multiplex PCR, the repertoire was profiled, and TCRdb retains in-frame clones only, with some absent. The profile shows about 170,000 clones, around 80% of them singletons. V trimming: 6 bases; J trimming: 1 base; junction bases outside the gene matches: 4. The CDR3 extends over 15 amino acids. CDR1 and CDR2 from the germline V gene are SNHLY and FYNNEI. What was sequenced was PBMCs. This clonotype was obtained from a male donor in good health and CMV-seronegative. The chain uses TRBV2 and TRBJ2-7; 12 bases align to TRBD1. The CDR3 bases are TGTGCCAGCAGGGAGGGACAGGGGGCTTCCTACGAGCAGTACTTC. This translates into CASREGQGASYEQYF.